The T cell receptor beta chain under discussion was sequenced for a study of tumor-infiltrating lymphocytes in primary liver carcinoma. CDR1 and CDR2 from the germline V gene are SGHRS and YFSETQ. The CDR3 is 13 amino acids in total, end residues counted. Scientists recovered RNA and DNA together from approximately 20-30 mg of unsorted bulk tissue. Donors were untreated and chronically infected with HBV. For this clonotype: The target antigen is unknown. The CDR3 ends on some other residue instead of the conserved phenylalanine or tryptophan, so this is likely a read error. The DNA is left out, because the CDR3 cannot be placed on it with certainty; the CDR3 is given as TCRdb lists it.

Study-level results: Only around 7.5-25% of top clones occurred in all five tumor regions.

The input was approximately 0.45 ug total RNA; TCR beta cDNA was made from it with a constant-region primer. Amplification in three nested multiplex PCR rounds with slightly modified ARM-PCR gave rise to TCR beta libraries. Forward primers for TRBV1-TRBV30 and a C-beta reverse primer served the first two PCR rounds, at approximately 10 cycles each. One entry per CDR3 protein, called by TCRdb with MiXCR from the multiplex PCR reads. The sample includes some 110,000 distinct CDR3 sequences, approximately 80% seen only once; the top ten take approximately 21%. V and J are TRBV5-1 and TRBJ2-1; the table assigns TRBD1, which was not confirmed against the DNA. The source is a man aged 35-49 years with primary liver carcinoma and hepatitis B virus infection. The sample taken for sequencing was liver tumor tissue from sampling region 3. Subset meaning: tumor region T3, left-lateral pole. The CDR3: CASSLTGGNEHFI.